Sequencing of this TCR beta chain was carried out in a study of blood T cell repertoires in COVID-19. On the study more broadly: Sources were T cells, B-cell-depleted T cells, or PBMCs; the material itself was cDNA or gDNA.

This CDR3 has 18 residues. The V and J ends lost 2 bases and 2 bases, in that order; junction bases with no gene match: 15. Germline-derived CDR1 and CDR2 are KGHSH and LQKENI. In the source study's methods: Researchers report that nucleated cell counts were estimated from reference gene primer amplification. Clones were sequenced by immunoSEQ multiplex PCR, and TCRdb holds only the in-frame ones, with some missing. V and J calls and clone size come straight from that table; D and trimming were deduced from the DNA. The table has around 260,000 clones, about 88% seen once. Sequenced input: peripheral blood. The chain recombines TRBV18 with TRBJ2-7; 7 bases align to TRBD1. The sequence derives from a man younger than 45 with active or convalescent COVID-19. The CDR3 is CASSPFKGLAGGTYEQYF. Written as DNA, the CDR3 is TGTGCCAGCTCACCATTCAAGGGTTTGGCAGGGGGTACCTACGAGCAGTACTTC.